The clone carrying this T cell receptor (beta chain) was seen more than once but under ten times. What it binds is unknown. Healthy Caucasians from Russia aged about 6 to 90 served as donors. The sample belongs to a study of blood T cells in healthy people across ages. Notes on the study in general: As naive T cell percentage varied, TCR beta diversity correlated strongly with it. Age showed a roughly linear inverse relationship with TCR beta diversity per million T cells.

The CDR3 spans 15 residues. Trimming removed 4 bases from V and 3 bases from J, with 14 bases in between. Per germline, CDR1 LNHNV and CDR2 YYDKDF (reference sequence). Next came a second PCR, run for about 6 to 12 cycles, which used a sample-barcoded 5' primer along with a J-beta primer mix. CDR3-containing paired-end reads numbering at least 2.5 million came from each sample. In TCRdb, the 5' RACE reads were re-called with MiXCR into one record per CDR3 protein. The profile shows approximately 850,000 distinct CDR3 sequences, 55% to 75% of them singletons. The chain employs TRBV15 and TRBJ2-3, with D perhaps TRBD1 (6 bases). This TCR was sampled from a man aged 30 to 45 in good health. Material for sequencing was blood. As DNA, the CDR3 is TGTGCCACCAGCATATCCAGGGGCAGGACAGATACGCAGTATTTT. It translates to CATSISRGRTDTQYF.